This T cell receptor (beta chain) was observed in a study of blood T cell repertoires in COVID-19. Sequencing used immunoSEQ multiplex PCR; TCRdb keeps in-frame clones, though not all of them. The sample has some 76,000 clones; 82% are singletons. This CDR3 region has 14 residues. With 8 bases removed from V and 5 bases from J, the gap between germline ends came to 18 bases. From germline, CDR1 is KGHSH and CDR2 LQKENI. Sequencing input: peripheral blood. The receptor was isolated from a human donor in a cohort sampled during active COVID-19. The chain combines TRBV18 with TRBJ2-5; maybe TRBD2 (6 bases). CDR3 in amino acids: CASTTGTSGETQYF. Written as DNA, the CDR3 is TGTGCCAGCACCACTGGGACTTCTGGGGAGACCCAGTACTTC.